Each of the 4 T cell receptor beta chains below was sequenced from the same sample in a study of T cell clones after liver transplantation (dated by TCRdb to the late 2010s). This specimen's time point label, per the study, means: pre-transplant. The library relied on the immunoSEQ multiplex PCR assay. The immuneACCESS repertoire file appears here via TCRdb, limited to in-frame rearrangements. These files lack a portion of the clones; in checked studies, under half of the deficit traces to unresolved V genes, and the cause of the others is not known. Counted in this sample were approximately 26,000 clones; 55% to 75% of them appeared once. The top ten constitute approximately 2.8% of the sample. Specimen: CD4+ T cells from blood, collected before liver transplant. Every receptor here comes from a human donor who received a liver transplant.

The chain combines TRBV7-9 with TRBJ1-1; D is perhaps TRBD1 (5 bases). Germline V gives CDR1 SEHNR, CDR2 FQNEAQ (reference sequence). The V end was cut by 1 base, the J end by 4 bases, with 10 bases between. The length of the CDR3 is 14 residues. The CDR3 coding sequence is TGTGCCAGCAGCTTAGAAGGGGCTAGCACTGAAGCTTTCTTT. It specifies CASSLEGASTEAFF. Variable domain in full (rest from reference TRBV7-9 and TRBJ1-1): DTGVSQNPRHKITKRGQNVTFRCDPISEHNRLYWYRQTLGQGPEFLTYFQNEAQLEKSRLLSDRFSAERPKGSFSTLEIQRTEQGDSAMYLCASSLEGASTEAFFGQGTRLTVV.

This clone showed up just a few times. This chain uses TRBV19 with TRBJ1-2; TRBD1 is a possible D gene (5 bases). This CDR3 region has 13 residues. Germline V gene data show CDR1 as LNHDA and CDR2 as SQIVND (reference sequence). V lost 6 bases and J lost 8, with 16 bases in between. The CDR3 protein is CASSRDGSKGYTF. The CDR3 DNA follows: TGTGCCAGTAGCAGGGACGGTAGTAAGGGCTACACCTTC.

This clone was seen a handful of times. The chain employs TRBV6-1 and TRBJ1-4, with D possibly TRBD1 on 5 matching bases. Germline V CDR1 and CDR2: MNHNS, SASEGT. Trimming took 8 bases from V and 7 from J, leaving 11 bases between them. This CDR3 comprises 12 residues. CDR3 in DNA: TGTGCCAGCCGCCCGGGACGTGAAAAACTGTTTTTT. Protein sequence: CASRPGREKLFF.

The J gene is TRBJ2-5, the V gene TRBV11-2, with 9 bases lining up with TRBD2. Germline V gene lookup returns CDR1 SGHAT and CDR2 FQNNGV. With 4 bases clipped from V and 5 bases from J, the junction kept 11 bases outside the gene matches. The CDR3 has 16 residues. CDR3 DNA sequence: TGTGCCAGCAGCTCCCCTGGCGGGGGGGGCTTTGAGACCCAGTACTTC. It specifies CASSSPGGGGFETQYF.